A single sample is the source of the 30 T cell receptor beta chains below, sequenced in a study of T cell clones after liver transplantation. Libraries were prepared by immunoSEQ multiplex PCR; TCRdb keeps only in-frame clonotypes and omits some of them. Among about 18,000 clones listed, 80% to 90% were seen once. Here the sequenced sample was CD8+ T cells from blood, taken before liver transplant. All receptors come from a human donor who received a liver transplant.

CDR3 protein: CASSLSGLDTEAFF. The CDR3 region has the DNA TGTGCCAGCAGCTTGTCAGGGCTGGACACTGAAGCTTTCTTT. The rearrangement joins TRBV7-6 to TRBJ1-1, with a possible D match to TRBD1 (5 bases). Trimming removed 3 bases at V and 3 bases at J, with 11 bases between. This CDR3 comprises 14 residues. Germline lookup yields CDR1 SGHVS and CDR2 FNYEAQ.

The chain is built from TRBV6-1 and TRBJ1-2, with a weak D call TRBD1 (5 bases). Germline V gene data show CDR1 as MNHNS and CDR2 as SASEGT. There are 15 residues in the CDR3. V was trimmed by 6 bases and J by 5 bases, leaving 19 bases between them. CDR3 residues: CASSYRQPSFYGYTF. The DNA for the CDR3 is TGTGCCAGCAGCTACCGACAGCCATCCTTTTATGGCTACACCTTC.

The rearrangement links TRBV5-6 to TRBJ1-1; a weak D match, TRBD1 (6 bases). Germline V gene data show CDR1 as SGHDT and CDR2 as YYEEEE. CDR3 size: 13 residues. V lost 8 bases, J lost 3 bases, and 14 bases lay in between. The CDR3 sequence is CASHRARDTEAFF. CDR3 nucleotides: TGTGCCAGTCACAGGGCCCGGGACACTGAAGCTTTCTTT.

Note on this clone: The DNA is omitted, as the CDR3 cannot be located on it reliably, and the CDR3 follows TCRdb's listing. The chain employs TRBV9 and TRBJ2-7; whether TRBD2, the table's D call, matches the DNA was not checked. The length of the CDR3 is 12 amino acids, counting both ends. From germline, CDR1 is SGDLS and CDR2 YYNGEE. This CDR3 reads CASSVGSGSLYF.

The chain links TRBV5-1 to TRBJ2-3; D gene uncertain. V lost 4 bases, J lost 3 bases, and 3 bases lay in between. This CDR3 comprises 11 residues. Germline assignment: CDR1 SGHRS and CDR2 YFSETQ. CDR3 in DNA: TGCGCCAGCAGCGATACAGATACGCAGTATTTT. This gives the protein CASSDTDTQYF.

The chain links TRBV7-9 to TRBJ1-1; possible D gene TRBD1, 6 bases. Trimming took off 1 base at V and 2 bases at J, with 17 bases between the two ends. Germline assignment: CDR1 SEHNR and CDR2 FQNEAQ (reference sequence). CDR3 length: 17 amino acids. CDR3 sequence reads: CASSLVPLTGPNTEAFF. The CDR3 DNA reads TGTGCCAGCAGCTTAGTGCCTCTTACAGGGCCCAACACTGAAGCTTTCTTT.

CDR3 amino acids: CASSEGHYGYTF. CDR3 bases: TGTGCCAGCAGTGAAGGACACTATGGCTACACCTTC. The genes are TRBV6-1 and TRBJ1-2; D ambiguous. V was cut by 1 base and J by 3 bases, with 3 bases left in between. The germline CDR1 and CDR2 sequences are MNHNS and SASEGT. This CDR3 region has 12 residues.

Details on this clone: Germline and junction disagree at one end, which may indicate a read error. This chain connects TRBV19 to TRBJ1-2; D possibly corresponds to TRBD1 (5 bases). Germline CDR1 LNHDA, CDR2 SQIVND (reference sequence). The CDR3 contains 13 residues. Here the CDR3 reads CGSKSQGPYGYTF. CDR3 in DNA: TGTGGCAGTAAGAGCCAGGGACCGTATGGCTACACCTTC. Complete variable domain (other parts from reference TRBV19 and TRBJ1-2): DGGITQSPKYLFRKEGQNVTLSCEQNLNHDAMYWYRQDPGQGLRLIYYSQIVNDFQKGDIAEGYSVSREKKESFPLTVTSAQKNPTAFYLCGSKSQGPYGYTFGSGTRLTVV.

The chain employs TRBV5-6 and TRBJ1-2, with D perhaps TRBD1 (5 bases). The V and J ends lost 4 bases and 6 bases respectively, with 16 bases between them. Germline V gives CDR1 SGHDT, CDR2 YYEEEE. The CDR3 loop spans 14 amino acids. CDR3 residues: CASSGGPSLDGYTF. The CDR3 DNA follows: TGTGCCAGCAGCGGGGGACCCTCATTGGATGGCTACACCTTC. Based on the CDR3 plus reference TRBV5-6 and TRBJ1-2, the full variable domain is DAGVTQSPTHLIKTRGQQVTLRCSPKSGHDTVSWYQQALGQGPQFIFQYYEEEERQRGNFPDRFSGHQFPNYSSELNVNALLLGDSALYLCASSGGPSLDGYTFGSGTRLTVV.

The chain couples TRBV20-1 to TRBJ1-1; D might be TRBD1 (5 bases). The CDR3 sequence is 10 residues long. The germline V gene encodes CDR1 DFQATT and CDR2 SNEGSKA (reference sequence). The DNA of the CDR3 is TGCAGATGGGGGGGATTTGAAGCTTTCTTT. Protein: CRWGGFEAFF.

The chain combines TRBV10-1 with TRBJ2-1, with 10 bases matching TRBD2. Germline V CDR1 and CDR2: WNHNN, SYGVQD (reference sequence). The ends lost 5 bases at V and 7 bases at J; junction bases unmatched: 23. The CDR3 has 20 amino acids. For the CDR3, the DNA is TGCGCCAGCAGTAAATACTACGAGCGGGAGGGCCCTCGGGAGGTGAATGAGCAGTTCTTC. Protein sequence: CASSKYYEREGPREVNEQFF.

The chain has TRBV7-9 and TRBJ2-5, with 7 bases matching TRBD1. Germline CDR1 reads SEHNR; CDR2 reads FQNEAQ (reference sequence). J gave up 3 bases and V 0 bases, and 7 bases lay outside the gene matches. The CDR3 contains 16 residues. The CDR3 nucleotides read TGTGCCAGCAGCTTAGCGGAAAGGGGGCGAGAAGAGACCCAGTACTTC. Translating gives CASSLAERGREETQYF.

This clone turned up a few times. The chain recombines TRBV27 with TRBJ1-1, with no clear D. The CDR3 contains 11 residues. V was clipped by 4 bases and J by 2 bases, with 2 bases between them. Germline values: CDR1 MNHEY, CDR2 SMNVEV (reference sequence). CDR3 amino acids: CASSSNTEAFF. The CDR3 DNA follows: TGTGCCAGCAGTTCAAACACTGAAGCTTTCTTT.

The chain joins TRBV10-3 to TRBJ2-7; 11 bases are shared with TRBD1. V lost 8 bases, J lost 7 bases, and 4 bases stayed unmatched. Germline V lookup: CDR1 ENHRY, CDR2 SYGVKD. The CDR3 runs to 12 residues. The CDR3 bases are TGTGCCATCGGGACAGGGGGGGCAGAGCAGTACTTC. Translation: CAIGTGGAEQYF.

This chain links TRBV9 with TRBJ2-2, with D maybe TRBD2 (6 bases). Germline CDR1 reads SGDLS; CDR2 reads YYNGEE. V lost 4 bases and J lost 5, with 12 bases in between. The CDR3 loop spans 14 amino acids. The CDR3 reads CASSFSGGTGELFF. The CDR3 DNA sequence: TGTGCCAGCAGCTTCTCCGGGGGAACCGGGGAGCTGTTTTTT.

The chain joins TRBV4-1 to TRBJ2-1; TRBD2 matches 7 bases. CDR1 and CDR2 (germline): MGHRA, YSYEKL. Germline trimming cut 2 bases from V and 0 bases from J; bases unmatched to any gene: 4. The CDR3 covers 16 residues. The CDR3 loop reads CASSQLGRASYNEQFF. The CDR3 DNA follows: TGCGCCAGCAGCCAACTGGGGAGGGCCTCCTACAATGAGCAGTTCTTC.

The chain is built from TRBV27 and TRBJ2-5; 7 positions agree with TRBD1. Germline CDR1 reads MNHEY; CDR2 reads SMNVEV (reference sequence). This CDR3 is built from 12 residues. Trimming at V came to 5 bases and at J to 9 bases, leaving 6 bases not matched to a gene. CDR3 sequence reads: CASSPQGDAQYF. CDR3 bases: TGTGCCAGCAGTCCTCAGGGGGATGCCCAGTACTTC.

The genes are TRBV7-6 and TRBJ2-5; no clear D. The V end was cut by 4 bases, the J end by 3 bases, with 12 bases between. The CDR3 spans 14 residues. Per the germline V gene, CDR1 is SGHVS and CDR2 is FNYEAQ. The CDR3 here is CASSSTAGEETQYF. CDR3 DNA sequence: TGTGCCAGCAGCTCTACAGCCGGAGAAGAGACCCAGTACTTC. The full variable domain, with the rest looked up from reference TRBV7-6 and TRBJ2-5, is GAGVSQSPRYKVTKRGQDVALRCDPISGHVSLYWYRQALGQGPEFLTYFNYEAQQDKSGLPNDRFSAERPEGSISTLTIQRTEQRDSAMYRCASSSTAGEETQYFGPGTRLLVL.

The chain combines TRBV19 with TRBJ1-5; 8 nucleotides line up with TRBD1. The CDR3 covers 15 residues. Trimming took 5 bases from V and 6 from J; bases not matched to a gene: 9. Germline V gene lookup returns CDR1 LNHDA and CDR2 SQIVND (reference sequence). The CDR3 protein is CASSATGAWGQPQHF. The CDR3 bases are TGTGCCAGTAGTGCGACAGGGGCCTGGGGTCAGCCCCAGCATTTT.

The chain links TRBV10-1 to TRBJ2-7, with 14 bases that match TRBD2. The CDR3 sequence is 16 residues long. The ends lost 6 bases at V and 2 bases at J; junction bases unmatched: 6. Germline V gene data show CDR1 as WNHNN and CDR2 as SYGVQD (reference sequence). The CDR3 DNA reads TGCGCCAGCAGCGGACTAGCGGGAGGTGTAGCCTACGAGCAGTACTTC. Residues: CASSGLAGGVAYEQYF.

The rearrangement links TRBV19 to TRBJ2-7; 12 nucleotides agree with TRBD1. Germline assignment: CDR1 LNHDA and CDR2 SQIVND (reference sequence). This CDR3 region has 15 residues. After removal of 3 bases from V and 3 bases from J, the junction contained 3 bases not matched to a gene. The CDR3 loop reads CASSMGTGGFYEQYF. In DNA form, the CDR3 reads TGTGCCAGTAGTATGGGGACAGGGGGCTTCTACGAGCAGTACTTC.

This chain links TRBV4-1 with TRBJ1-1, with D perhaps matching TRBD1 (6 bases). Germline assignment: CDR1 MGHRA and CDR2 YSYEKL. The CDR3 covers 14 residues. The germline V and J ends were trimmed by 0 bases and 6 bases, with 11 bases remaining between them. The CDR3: CASSQDPGDPEAFF. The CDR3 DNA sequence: TGCGCCAGCAGCCAAGATCCAGGGGACCCTGAAGCTTTCTTT.

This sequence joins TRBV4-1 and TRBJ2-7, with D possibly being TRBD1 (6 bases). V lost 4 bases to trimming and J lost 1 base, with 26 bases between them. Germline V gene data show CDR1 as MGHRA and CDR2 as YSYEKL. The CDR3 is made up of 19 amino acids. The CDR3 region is CASSPPPWGQSPHSYEQYF. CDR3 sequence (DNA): TGCGCCAGCAGCCCGCCCCCGTGGGGGCAATCACCGCATTCCTACGAGCAGTACTTC.

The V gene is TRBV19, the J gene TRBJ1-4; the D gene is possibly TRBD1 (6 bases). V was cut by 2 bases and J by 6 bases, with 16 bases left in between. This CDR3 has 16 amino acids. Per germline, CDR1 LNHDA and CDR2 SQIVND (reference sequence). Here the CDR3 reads CASSIRYGGRYEKLFF. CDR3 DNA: TGTGCCAGTAGTATACGATACGGGGGCCGGTATGAAAAACTGTTTTTT. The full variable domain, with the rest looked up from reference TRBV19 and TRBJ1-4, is DGGITQSPKYLFRKEGQNVTLSCEQNLNHDAMYWYRQDPGQGLRLIYYSQIVNDFQKGDIAEGYSVSREKKESFPLTVTSAQKNPTAFYLCASSIRYGGRYEKLFFGSGTQLSVL.

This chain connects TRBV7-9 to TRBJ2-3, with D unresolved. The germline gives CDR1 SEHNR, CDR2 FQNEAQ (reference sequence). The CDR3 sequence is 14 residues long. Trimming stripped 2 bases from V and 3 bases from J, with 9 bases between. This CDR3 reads CASSLRRKTDTQYF. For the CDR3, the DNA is TGTGCCAGCAGCTTACGACGGAAAACAGATACGCAGTATTTT. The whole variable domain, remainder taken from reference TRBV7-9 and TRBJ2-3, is DTGVSQNPRHKITKRGQNVTFRCDPISEHNRLYWYRQTLGQGPEFLTYFQNEAQLEKSRLLSDRFSAERPKGSFSTLEIQRTEQGDSAMYLCASSLRRKTDTQYFGPGTRLTVL.

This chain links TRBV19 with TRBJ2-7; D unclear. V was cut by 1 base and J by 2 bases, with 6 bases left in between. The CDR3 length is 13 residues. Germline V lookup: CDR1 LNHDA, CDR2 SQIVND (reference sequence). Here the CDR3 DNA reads TGTGCCAGTAGTATAGGGATAACCTACGAGCAGTACTTC. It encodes CASSIGITYEQYF.

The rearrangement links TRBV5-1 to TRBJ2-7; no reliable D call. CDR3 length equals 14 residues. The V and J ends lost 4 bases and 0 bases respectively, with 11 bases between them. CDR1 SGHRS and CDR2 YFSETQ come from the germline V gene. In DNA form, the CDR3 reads TGCGCCAGCAGCCAAGTCACGAGCTCCTACGAGCAGTACTTC. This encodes CASSQVTSSYEQYF.

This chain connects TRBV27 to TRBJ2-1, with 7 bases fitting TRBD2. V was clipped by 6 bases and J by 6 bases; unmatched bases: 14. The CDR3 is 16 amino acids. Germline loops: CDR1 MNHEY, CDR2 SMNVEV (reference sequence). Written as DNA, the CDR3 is TGTGCCAGCAGCACTAGCGCGGGAGAAGAGGGCAATGAGCAGTTCTTC. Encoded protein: CASSTSAGEEGNEQFF.

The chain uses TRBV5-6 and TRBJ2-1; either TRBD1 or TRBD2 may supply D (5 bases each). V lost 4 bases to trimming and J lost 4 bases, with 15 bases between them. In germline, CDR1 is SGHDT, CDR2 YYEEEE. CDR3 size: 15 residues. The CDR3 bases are TGTGCCAGCAGCCTGACGCCAGAGGGGTACAATGAGCAGTTCTTC. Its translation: CASSLTPEGYNEQFF.

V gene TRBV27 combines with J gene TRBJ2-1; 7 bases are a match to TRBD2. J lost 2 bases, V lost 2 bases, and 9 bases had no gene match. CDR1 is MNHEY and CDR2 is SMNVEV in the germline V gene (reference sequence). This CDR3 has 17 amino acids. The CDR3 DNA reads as TGTGCCAGCAGTTTAATGTCGGGAGGCGGCCCCTACAATGAGCAGTTCTTC. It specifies CASSLMSGGGPYNEQFF.